The 31 T cell receptor beta chains presented below share a single source sample, sequenced in a study of monozygotic twins with inflammatory bowel disease. TCRdb re-called the 5' RACE reads and gives one entry per CDR3 protein, without DNA. The sample table includes more than 300,000 distinct CDR3 sequences. What was sequenced was blood. These TCRs come from a human donor with ulcerative colitis or Crohn's disease, or a healthy co-twin of an affected twin (not recorded which).

The chain combines TRBV7-7 with TRBJ2-7; checking the TCRdb D call of TRBD2 is not possible without DNA. CDR1 SSHAT and CDR2 FNYEAQ come from the germline V gene (reference sequence). The CDR3 consists of 11 residues. CDR3 residues: CASSSHSGGDF.

The rearrangement joins TRBV12-3 or TRBV12-4 to TRBJ2-2. The CDR3 totals 13 residues. This chain's CDR3 is CASSEGFTGELFF.

The chain combines TRBV19 with TRBJ1-1; TCRdb indicates TRBD1, and absent DNA this call remains unverified. Germline V CDR1 and CDR2: LNHDA, SQIVND (reference sequence). CDR3 length: 15 amino acids. CDR3 in amino acids: CASSIGSRGQVEAFF.

The chain joins TRBV20-1 to TRBJ2-1; TCRdb designates TRBD2, a call that cannot be tested without DNA. The CDR3 sequence is 16 residues long. The germline gives CDR1 DFQATT, CDR2 SNEGSKA (reference sequence). The CDR3 reads CSAKGLVQNAYNEQFF.

V is TRBV18 and J is TRBJ1-6. Germline CDR1 is KGHSH and CDR2 is LQKENI. CDR3 length: 15 residues. The CDR3 loop is CASSPPAGNNSPLHF. The full variable domain, in which reference TRBV18 and TRBJ1-6 provide the parts outside the CDR3, is NAGVMQNPRHLVRRRGQEARLRCSPMKGHSHVYWYRQLPEEGLKFMVYLQKENIIDESGMPKERFSAEFPKEGPSILRIQQVVRGDSAAYFCASSPPAGNNSPLHFGNGTRLTVT.

The chain recombines TRBV12-3 or TRBV12-4 with TRBJ1-1; TCRdb indicates TRBD1, and absent DNA this call remains unverified. The CDR3 spans 15 residues. CDR3 in amino acids: CASSRQGALGTEAFF.

V usage is TRBV11-2 and J usage is TRBJ2-7; TCRdb outputs TRBD1, but without DNA this stays unchecked. The CDR3 has 15 amino acids. Germline-derived CDR1 and CDR2 are SGHAT and FQNNGV. The CDR3 region is CASSTPDTFSYEQYF.

The chain combines TRBV4-1 with TRBJ2-1; TCRdb's D call, TRBD2, is unchecked because there is no DNA. The CDR3 length is 15 residues. In germline, CDR1 is MGHRA, CDR2 YSYEKL. This CDR3 reads CASSSSPGGWNEQFF.

The chain joins TRBV5-1 to TRBJ2-1; TCRdb proposes TRBD1, but this gene call is untestable without DNA. Germline lookup yields CDR1 SGHRS and CDR2 YFSETQ. The CDR3 consists of 16 residues. CDR3 sequence reads: CASSFAQGTAYNEQFF.

Here the CDR3 reads CSARDLAGGTDTQYF. The chain couples TRBV20-1 to TRBJ2-3; no DNA is available, so the TRBD2 call from TCRdb remains unchecked. CDR3 size: 15 residues. Per the germline V gene, CDR1 is DFQATT and CDR2 is SNEGSKA (reference sequence).

The chain employs TRBV4-2 and TRBJ2-3; TCRdb gives TRBD2 as the D gene, but with no DNA this cannot be confirmed. The CDR3 has 16 residues. Germline-derived CDR1 and CDR2 are LGHNA and YNFKEQ. The CDR3 spells CASSQMASGDLDTQYF.

V is TRBV7-3 and J is TRBJ2-3; TCRdb returns TRBD2, unconfirmable since there is no DNA. Germline lookup yields CDR1 SGHTA and CDR2 FQGTGA. This CDR3 region has 14 residues. Here the CDR3 reads CASSSLRLADTQYF.

The chain recombines TRBV2 with TRBJ1-5; TCRdb designates TRBD1, a call that cannot be tested without DNA. CDR1 is SNHLY and CDR2 is FYNNEI in the germline V gene. The CDR3 consists of 14 residues. This chain's CDR3 is CASRVRTGAQPQHF.

J is TRBJ1-2 and V is TRBV5-4; TCRdb's D gene call, TRBD1, goes unchecked for lack of DNA. This CDR3 region has 14 residues. Germline V gene sequence: CDR1 SGHNT, CDR2 YYREEE (reference sequence). CDR3 residues: CASSLWGGSYGYTF.

The chain recombines TRBV29-1 with TRBJ2-5; TCRdb's assignment of TRBD2 cannot be checked, as there is no DNA. Looked up from germline, CDR1 is SQVTM and CDR2 is ANQGSEA. The CDR3 has 13 residues. The CDR3 protein is CSVVSGGRETQYF.

The V gene is TRBV5-1, the J gene TRBJ1-1. This CDR3 spans 15 amino acids. Germline V gives CDR1 SGHRS, CDR2 YFSETQ. The CDR3 spells CASSLGGRLNTEAFF.

This sequence joins TRBV10-3 and TRBJ1-1; TCRdb designates TRBD1, a call that cannot be tested without DNA. The length of the CDR3 is 14 residues. Germline loops: CDR1 ENHRY, CDR2 SYGVKD. The CDR3 reads CAISQPGINTEAFF.

The chain joins TRBV6-6 to TRBJ2-1; the TCRdb D gene call, TRBD1, has no DNA to confirm it. This CDR3 spans 13 amino acids. The germline gives CDR1 MNHNY, CDR2 SVGAGI (reference sequence). CDR3 protein: CASQRDRYNEQFF.

The V gene is TRBV18, the J gene TRBJ2-3; the TCRdb call, TRBD1, lacks DNA for checking. The CDR3 has 16 amino acids. CDR1 KGHSH and CDR2 LQKENI come from the germline V gene. The CDR3 loop reads CASSPQDRGRTDTQYF.

The genes are TRBV7-3 and TRBJ1-6. Germline lookup yields CDR1 SGHTA and CDR2 FQGTGA. The CDR3 sequence is 14 residues long. The CDR3 protein is CASSLTGIGSPLHF.

The chain combines TRBV27 with TRBJ2-5; the D gene TCRdb calls, TRBD2, cannot be checked with no DNA. Germline assignment: CDR1 MNHEY and CDR2 SMNVEV (reference sequence). The CDR3 loop spans 15 amino acids. The CDR3 loop reads CASSFRAGGPETQYF.

CDR3 sequence reads: CASSLQGASSQPQHF. The rearrangement uses TRBV7-2 and TRBJ1-5; TCRdb reports TRBD1, a call that lacks DNA to check it against. Per germline, CDR1 SGHTA and CDR2 FQGNSA. There are 15 residues in the CDR3.

The gene calls are TRBV20-1 and TRBJ1-2. There are 13 residues in the CDR3. Germline V gene sequence: CDR1 DFQATT, CDR2 SNEGSKA (reference sequence). CDR3 protein: CSATRGDNYGYTF.

This chain joins TRBV5-6 and TRBJ1-6. CDR3 length: 12 residues. Per the germline V gene, CDR1 is SGHDT and CDR2 is YYEEEE. The CDR3 is CASSLVGPPLHF.

This chain's CDR3 is CSATVLRGDSYEQHF. This chain uses TRBV20-1 with TRBJ2-7; TCRdb names TRBD2, which stays unverified in the absence of DNA. The CDR3 is 15 residues long. Per germline, CDR1 DFQATT and CDR2 SNEGSKA (reference sequence).

The V and J genes are TRBV5-1 and TRBJ1-2; the D call from TCRdb, TRBD1, cannot be confirmed without DNA. Per germline, CDR1 SGHRS and CDR2 YFSETQ. CDR3 length: 15 amino acids. The CDR3 region is CASSLGTAYNYGYTF.

The V and J genes are TRBV7-2 and TRBJ1-1; as DNA is missing, the TRBD1 call by TCRdb cannot be tested. CDR3 length: 12 amino acids. Per germline, CDR1 SGHTA and CDR2 FQGNSA. CDR3 region: CASRRQGTEAFF.

The V gene is TRBV18, the J gene TRBJ2-7; no DNA is available, so the TRBD1 call from TCRdb remains unchecked. The CDR3 spans 15 residues. The germline V gene encodes CDR1 KGHSH and CDR2 LQKENI. The chain's CDR3 is CASSSWTGPSYEQYF.

V is TRBV19 and J is TRBJ1-2; TCRdb's D gene call, TRBD1, goes unchecked for lack of DNA. The length of the CDR3 is 15 residues. Germline lookup yields CDR1 LNHDA and CDR2 SQIVND (reference sequence). The CDR3 reads CASSRGTGVNYGYTF.

The chain employs TRBV23-1 and TRBJ2-4. TRBV23-1 is an ORF, with its function uncertain. The CDR3 is 14 amino acids. CDR3 loop: CASSQSLAKNIQYF.

The V and J genes are TRBV5-1 and TRBJ2-3; without DNA, the TCRdb call of TRBD1 cannot be checked. Per the germline V gene, CDR1 is SGHRS and CDR2 is YFSETQ. This CDR3 has 16 amino acids. CDR3 region: CASSSGTGEDTDTQYF. Combining the CDR3 with reference TRBV5-1 and TRBJ2-3 gives the whole variable domain KAGVTQTPRYLIKTRGQQVTLSCSPISGHRSVSWYQQTPGQGLQFLFEYFSETQRNKGNFPGRFSGRQFSNSRSEMNVSTLELGDSALYLCASSSGTGEDTDTQYFGPGTRLTVL.